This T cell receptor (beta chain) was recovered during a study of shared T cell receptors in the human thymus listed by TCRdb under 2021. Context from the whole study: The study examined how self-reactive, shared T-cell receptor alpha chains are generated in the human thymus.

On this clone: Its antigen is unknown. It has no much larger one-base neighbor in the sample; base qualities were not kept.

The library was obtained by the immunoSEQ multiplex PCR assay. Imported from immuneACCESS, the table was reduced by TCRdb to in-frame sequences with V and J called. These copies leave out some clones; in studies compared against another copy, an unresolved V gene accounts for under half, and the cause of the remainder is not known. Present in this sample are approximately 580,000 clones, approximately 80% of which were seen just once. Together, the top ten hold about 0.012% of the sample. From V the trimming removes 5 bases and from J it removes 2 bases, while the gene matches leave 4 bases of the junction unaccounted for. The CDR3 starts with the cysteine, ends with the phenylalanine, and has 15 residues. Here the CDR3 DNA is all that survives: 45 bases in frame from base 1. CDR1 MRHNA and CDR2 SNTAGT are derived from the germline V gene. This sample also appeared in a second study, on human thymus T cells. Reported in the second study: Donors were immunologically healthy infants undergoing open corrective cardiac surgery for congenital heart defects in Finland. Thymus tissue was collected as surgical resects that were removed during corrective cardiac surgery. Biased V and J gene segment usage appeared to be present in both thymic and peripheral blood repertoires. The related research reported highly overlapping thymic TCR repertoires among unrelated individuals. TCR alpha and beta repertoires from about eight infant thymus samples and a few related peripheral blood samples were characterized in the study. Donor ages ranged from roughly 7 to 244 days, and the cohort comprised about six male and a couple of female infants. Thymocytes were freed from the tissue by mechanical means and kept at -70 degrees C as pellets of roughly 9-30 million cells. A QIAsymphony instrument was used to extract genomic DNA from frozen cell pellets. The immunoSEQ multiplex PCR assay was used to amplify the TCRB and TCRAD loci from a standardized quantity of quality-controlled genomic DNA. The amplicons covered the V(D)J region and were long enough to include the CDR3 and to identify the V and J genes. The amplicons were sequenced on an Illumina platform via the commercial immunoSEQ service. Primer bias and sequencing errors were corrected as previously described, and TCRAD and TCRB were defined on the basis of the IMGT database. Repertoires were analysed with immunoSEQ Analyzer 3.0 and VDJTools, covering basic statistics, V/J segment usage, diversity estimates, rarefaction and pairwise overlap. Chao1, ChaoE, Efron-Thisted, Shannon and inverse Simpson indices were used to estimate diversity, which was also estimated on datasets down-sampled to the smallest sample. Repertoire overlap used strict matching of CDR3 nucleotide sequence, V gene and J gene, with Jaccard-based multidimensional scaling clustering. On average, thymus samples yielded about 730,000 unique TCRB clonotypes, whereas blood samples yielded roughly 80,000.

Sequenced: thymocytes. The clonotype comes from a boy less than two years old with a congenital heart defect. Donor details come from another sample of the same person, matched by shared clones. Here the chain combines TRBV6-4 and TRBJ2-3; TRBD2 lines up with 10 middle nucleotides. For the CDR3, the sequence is CASSHSGRLTDTQYF. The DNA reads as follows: TGTGCCAGCAGTCATAGCGGGAGGCTCACAGATACGCAGTATTTT.